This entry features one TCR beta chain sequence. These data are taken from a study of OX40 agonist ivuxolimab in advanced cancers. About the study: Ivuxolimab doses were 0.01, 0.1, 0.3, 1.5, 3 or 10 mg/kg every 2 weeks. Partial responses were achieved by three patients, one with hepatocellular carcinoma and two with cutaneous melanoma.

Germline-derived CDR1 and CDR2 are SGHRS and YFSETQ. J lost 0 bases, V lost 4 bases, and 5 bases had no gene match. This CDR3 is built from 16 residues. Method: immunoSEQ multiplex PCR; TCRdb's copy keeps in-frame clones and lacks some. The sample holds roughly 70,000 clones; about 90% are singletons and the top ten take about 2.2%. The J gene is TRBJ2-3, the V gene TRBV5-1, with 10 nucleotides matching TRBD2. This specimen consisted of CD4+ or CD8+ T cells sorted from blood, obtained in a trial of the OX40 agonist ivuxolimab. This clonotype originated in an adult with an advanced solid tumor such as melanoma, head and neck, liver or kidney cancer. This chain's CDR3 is CASSGGLATSTDTQYF. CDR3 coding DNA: TGCGCCAGCAGCGGGGGACTAGCGACAAGCACAGATACGCAGTATTTT.